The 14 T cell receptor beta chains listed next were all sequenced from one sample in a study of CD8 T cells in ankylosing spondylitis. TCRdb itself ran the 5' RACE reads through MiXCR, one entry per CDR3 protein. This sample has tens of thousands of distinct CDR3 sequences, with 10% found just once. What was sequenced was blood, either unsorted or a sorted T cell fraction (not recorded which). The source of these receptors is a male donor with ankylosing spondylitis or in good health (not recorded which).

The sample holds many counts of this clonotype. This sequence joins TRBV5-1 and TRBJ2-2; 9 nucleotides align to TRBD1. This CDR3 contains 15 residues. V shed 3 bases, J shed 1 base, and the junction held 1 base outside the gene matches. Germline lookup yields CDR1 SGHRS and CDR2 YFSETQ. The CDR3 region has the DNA TGCGCCAGCAGCTCGGGACAGGGGAACACCGGGGAGCTGTTTTTT. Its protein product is CASSSGQGNTGELFF. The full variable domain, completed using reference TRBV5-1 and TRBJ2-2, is KAGVTQTPRYLIKTRGQQVTLSCSPISGHRSVSWYQQTPGQGLQFLFEYFSETQRNKGNFPGRFSGRQFSNSRSEMNVSTLELGDSALYLCASSSGQGNTGELFFGEGSRLTVL.

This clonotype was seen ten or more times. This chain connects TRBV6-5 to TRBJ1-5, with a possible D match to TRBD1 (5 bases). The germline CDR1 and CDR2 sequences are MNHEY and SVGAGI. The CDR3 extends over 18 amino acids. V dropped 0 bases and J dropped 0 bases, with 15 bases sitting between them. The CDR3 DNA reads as TGTGCCAGCAGTTACTCGATCCGGGGCGAGTATAGCAATCAGCCCCAGCATTTT. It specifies CASSYSIRGEYSNQPQHF.

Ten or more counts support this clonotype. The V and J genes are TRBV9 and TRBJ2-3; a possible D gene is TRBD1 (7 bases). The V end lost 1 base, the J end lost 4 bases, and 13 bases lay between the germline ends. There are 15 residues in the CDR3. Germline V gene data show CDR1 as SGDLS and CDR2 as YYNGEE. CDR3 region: CASSVQDREADTQYF. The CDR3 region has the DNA TGTGCCAGCAGCGTACAAGACAGGGAGGCAGATACGCAGTATTTT.

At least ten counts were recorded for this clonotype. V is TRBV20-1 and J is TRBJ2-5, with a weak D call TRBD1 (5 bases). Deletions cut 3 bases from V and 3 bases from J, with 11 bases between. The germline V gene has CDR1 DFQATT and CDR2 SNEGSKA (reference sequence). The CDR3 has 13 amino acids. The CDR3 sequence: CSARTVREETQYF. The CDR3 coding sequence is TGCAGTGCTAGGACGGTCAGGGAAGAGACCCAGTACTTC.

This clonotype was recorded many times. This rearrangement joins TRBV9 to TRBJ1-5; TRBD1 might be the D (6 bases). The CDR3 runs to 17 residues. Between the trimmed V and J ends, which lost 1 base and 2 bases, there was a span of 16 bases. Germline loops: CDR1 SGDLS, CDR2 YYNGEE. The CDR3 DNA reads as TGTGCCAGCAGCGTAAAGCGAGGGGGGGGTGGCAATCAGCCCCAGCATTTT. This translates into CASSVKRGGGGNQPQHF.

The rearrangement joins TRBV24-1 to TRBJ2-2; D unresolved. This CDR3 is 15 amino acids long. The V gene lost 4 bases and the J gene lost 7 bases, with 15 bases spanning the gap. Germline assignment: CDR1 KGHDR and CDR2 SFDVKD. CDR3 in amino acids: CATSDPQSDIGELFF. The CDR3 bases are TGTGCCACCAGTGACCCGCAGTCAGACATCGGGGAGCTGTTTTTT.

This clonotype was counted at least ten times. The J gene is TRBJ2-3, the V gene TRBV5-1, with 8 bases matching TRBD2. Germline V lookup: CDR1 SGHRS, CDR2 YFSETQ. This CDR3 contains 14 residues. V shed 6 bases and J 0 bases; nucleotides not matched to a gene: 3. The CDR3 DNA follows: TGCGCCAGCAACCCTAGCGGGAGCACAGATACGCAGTATTTT. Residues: CASNPSGSTDTQYF.

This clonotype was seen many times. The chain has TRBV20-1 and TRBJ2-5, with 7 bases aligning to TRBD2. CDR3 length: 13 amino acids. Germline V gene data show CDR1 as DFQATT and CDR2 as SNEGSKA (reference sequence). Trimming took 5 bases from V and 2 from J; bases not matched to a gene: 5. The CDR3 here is CSAYLSGQETQYF. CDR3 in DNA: TGCAGTGCTTACCTTAGCGGGCAAGAGACCCAGTACTTC.

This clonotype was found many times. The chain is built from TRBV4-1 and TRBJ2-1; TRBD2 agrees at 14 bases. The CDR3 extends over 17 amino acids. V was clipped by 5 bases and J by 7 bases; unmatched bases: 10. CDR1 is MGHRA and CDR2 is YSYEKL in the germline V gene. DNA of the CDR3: TGCGCCAGCAGCACTGGACTAGCGGGAGGTACTAGGAATGAGCAGTTCTTC. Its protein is CASSTGLAGGTRNEQFF.

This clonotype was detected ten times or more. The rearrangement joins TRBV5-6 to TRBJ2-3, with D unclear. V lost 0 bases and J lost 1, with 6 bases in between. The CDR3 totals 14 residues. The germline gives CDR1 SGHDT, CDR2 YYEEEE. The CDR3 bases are TGTGCCAGCAGCTTGGGAGTAGGCACAGATACGCAGTATTTT. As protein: CASSLGVGTDTQYF.

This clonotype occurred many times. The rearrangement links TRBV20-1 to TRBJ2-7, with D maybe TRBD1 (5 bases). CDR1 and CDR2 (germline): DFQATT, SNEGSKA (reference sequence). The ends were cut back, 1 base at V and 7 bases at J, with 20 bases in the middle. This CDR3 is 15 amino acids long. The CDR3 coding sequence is TGCAGTGCTAGAGGATTTGGGGCCTACAAGGGGGAGCAGTACTTC. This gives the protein CSARGFGAYKGEQYF.

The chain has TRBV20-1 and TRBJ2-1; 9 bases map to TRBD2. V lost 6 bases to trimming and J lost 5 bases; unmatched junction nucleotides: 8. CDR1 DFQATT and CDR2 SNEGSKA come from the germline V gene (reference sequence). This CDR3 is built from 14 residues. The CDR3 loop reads CSASPASGNNEQFF. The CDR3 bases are TGCAGTGCCAGCCCGGCTAGCGGGAACAATGAGCAGTTCTTC.

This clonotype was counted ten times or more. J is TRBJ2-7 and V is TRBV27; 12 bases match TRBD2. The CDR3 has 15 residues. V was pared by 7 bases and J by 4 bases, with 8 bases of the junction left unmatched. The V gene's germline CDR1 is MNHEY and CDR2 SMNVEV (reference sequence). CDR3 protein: CASILRLAGGYEQYF. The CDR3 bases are TGTGCCAGCATCCTTCGGCTAGCGGGAGGGTACGAGCAGTACTTC.

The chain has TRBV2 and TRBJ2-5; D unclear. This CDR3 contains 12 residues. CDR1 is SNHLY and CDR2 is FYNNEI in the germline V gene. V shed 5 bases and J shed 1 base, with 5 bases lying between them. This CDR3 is CASSRVQETQYF. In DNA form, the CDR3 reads TGTGCCAGCAGTCGGGTCCAAGAGACCCAGTACTTC. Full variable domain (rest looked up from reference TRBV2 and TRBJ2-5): EPEVTQTPSHQVTQMGQEVILRCVPISNHLYFYWYRQILGQKVEFLVSFYNNEISEKSEIFDDQFSVERPDGSNFTLKIRSTKLEDSAMYFCASSRVQETQYFGPGTRLLVL.